What follows describes a single T cell receptor (beta chain). Its matching antigen is unknown. These data belong to a study of T cell responses to AZD1222 COVID-19 vaccine. General study results and limits: Sampling captured repertoires only after the peak T cell response. In a largely white British group with more females than males, clonal diversity was possibly underestimated. Following two doses of AZD1222, Spike-specific TCR breadth and depth rose.

Assay used: immunoSEQ multiplex PCR; TCRdb lists only in-frame clones, some missing. The sample carries 200,000 to 250,000 clones, under 95% recorded once. CDR3 length: 16 amino acids. Germline CDR1 reads SGHVS; CDR2 reads FNYEAQ. Trimming cost V 1 base and J 2 bases; bases outside gene matches: 5. The V and J genes are TRBV7-6 and TRBJ1-3, with TRBD1 matching 7 bases. The sample here was peripheral blood, taken on day 0 of MenACWY control vaccination. This clonotype was sampled from an adult in good health. In nucleotides, the CDR3 is TGTGCCAGCAGCTTAGGTACAGGGGCGACTGGAAACACCATATATTTT. This gives the protein CASSLGTGATGNTIYF.